The sequence of this T cell receptor beta chain was determined in a study of tumour-infiltrating T cells in Burkitt lymphoma (TCRdb year 2020). About the full investigation: TCR repertoire data were correlated with clinical outcome; productive clonality predicted overall and progression-free survival, independent of established prognosticators including age at diagnosis.

This clone has a handful of counts. Its antigen target is currently unknown. No quality values exist for individual bases; no much larger clone is one base distant. Library generation was performed with the immunoSEQ multiplex PCR assay. As stored in TCRdb, this immuneACCESS dataset retains in-frame rearrangements with V and J assigned. A fraction of the clones does not appear; measured against another copy, unresolved V genes explain less than half of the discrepancy, and the remainder lacks a known reason. This sample has more than 5,500 clones in its table, and roughly a tenth of those were observed once. Jointly, the top ten make up 2.5% of the sample. The material sequenced was tumor tissue. This clonotype was obtained from a human donor with diffuse large B-cell lymphoma.

CDR3 loop: CASKVPGGYGYTF. The nucleotide sequence is TGTGCCAGCAAGGTCCCGGGGGGCTATGGCTACACCTTC. This chain joins TRBV28 to TRBJ1-2; the best D guess is TRBD1, with 5 bases matching. A distance of 13 bases separates the germline ends of V and J, which lose 7 bases and 4 bases respectively. Based on the germline V gene, the CDR1 and CDR2 sequences are MDHEN and SYDVKM. The cysteine opens and the phenylalanine closes a CDR3 of 13 amino acids. Only the CDR3 DNA stays, 39 bases, in frame from base 1.